This entry is about one TCR beta chain. Its target is unknown. The run of the v3.0 immunoSEQ assay was at survey level. Clones were read by immunoSEQ multiplex PCR, and TCRdb kept only the in-frame ones, dropping some. The table records more than 20,000 clones, more than 80% of them present only once. The V gene lost 6 bases and the J gene lost 2 bases, with 16 bases spanning the gap. Germline lookup yields CDR1 SGHVS and CDR2 FNYEAQ. There are 15 residues in the CDR3. This entry belongs to a study of long-term antiretroviral therapy in people with HIV. Study-wide results and limits: Drawn between about 2004 and 2018, the blood was possibly obtained under older ART regimens. After ART, diversity increased yet remained lower than transplant donor controls. HIV repertoires covered narrower CDR3 length ranges than controls did.

The rearrangement uses TRBV7-6 and TRBJ1-1; unclear D gene. The sequences come from unsorted PBMCs, collected 0.5 years before starting antiretroviral therapy. The receptor comes from a man aged 35 to 55 with HIV. CDR3 in DNA: TGTGCCAGCAGATCTAGTAGGGAACTAAACACTGAAGCTTTCTTT. It codes for CASRSSRELNTEAFF.